The rows below give T cell receptor beta chains drawn from one sample of a study of cytomegalovirus exposure and HLA in healthy donors. TCRdb's table, derived via immunoSEQ multiplex PCR, lists solely in-frame clones and lacks some. This table holds 150,000 to 200,000 clones, roughly 83% found once. Sequences were obtained from PBMCs. The receptors come from a woman in her late teens or twenties in good health and CMV-seronegative. The conserved cysteine and the conserved F or W are not part of the CDR3 here. The order of the fields is clone size, V gene, CDR3 protein. Part of the rows lack a size; the others show once, few, many or a class for expanded clones.

clone size: -
V gene: TRBV5-1
CDR3 protein: ASSLSTFLSYNEQF

clone size: -
V gene: TRBV9
CDR3 protein: ASSEQGYNEQF

clone size: -
V gene: TRBV10-1
CDR3 protein: ASSEDGQGASSYNEQF

clone size: -
V gene: TRBV28
CDR3 protein: ATRDRRKKNYGYT

clone size: -
V gene: TRBV27
CDR3 protein: ASSLSSPGLTYEQY

clone size: -
V gene: TRBV29-1
CDR3 protein: SVTPGNRALKQQY

clone size: -
V gene: TRBV5-6
CDR3 protein: ASSSGTGGGWSTDTQY

clone size: few
V gene: TRBV14
CDR3 protein: ASSQVLAPHEQF

clone size: -
V gene: TRBV6-5
CDR3 protein: ASRGASYNEQF

clone size: -
V gene: TRBV4-2
CDR3 protein: ASSQPRGRGQGALSYGYT

clone size: -
V gene: TRBV11-2
CDR3 protein: ASSTWTSGRASNEQF

clone size: -
V gene: TRBV15
CDR3 protein: ATSRPGGGYEQF

clone size: -
V gene: TRBV19
CDR3 protein: ASSSREVVAGNTIY

clone size: -
V gene: TRBV4-2
CDR3 protein: ASSQTGGGKETQY

clone size: -
V gene: TRBV27
CDR3 protein: ASSLTRHSYEQY

clone size: few
V gene: TRBV30
CDR3 protein: AWINRDRGLNSPLH

clone size: -
V gene: TRBV5-4
CDR3 protein: ASSPGGQLSTNEKLF

clone size: -
V gene: TRBV6-1
CDR3 protein: ASSVTSGSGNEQF

clone size: -
V gene: TRBV4-2
CDR3 protein: ASSLQGQLNTEAF

clone size: -
V gene: TRBV5-1
CDR3 protein: ASSSRTSSQETQY

clone size: -
V gene: TRBV11-1
CDR3 protein: ASSKSFWNTGELF

clone size: -
V gene: TRBV7-2
CDR3 protein: ASSLTSAGGFGYT

clone size: -
V gene: TRBV5-1
CDR3 protein: ASSSGQANNEQY

clone size: -
V gene: TRBV28
CDR3 protein: ASSLYPVSNEQF

clone size: -
V gene: TRBV7-6
CDR3 protein: ASSLATGGGQPQH

clone size: once
V gene: TRBV11-3
CDR3 protein: ASSHIGTTSSYNEQF

clone size: -
V gene: TRBV7-9
CDR3 protein: ASSLEYLGGIVYEQY

clone size: -
V gene: TRBV7-3
CDR3 protein: ASSSRSSGDEQF

clone size: -
V gene: TRBV7-3
CDR3 protein: ASSLTRVETEAF

clone size: -
V gene: TRBV6-1
CDR3 protein: ASSEVTVTGEAF

clone size: -
V gene: TRBV6-1
CDR3 protein: ASRTGTSTDTQY

clone size: once
V gene: TRBV5-1
CDR3 protein: ASSLDSSVPGNTIY

clone size: -
V gene: TRBV28
CDR3 protein: ASSLSGGTFQPQH

clone size: -
V gene: TRBV6-4
CDR3 protein: ASRPTGENTEAF

clone size: -
V gene: TRBV30
CDR3 protein: AWSGTSVGEQY

clone size: -
V gene: TRBV6-4
CDR3 protein: ASSDIALGSRTGEQF

clone size: -
V gene: TRBV7-6
CDR3 protein: ASSSPGLAGMDTQY

clone size: once
V gene: TRBV6-1
CDR3 protein: ASSESYYEQY

clone size: -
V gene: TRBV5-8
CDR3 protein: ASSSGTSSYNEQF

clone size: -
V gene: TRBV20-1
CDR3 protein: SARDGGWAF

clone size: -
V gene: TRBV4-2
CDR3 protein: ASSPRASGGTDTQY